The source of this T cell receptor beta chain is a study of CD8 T cells in ankylosing spondylitis. Overall study findings and caveats: Significant enrichment of disease-linked clones was reportedly seen in matched ankylosing spondylitis synovial fluid.

Many counts were recorded for this clonotype. Its antigen is unknown. The germline CDR1 and CDR2 sequences are LGHNA and YNFKEQ. The CDR3 is 16 amino acids. V shed 0 bases and J 7 bases; nucleotides not matched to a gene: 6. One entry per CDR3 protein, called by TCRdb with MiXCR from the 5' RACE reads. The sample records about 240,000 distinct CDR3 sequences, roughly 8.6% being singletons. Sequenced input: blood, either unsorted or a sorted T cell fraction (not recorded which). This receptor was identified in a male donor with ankylosing spondylitis or in good health (not recorded which). The rearrangement uses TRBV4-2 and TRBJ2-1, with TRBD2 matching 10 bases. CDR3 protein: CASSQDEASGSNEQFF. CDR3 bases: TGTGCCAGCAGCCAAGATGAGGCTAGCGGGAGTAATGAGCAGTTCTTC.